Following are 21 T cell receptor beta chains from one sample sequenced in a study of blood T cell repertoires in COVID-19. Only in-frame clones appear in the TCRdb table, and some are missing; sequencing was by immunoSEQ multiplex PCR. The table includes approximately 160,000 clones, approximately 79% detected once. Material: peripheral blood. All receptors derive from a woman older than 75 with acute or convalescent COVID-19.

V gene TRBV5-1 combines with J gene TRBJ1-2; 7 bases agree with TRBD1. J lost 3 bases, V lost 4 bases, and 3 bases had no gene match. Germline CDR1 reads SGHRS; CDR2 reads YFSETQ. This CDR3 contains 13 residues. CDR3: CASSLGGHYGYTF. The DNA of the CDR3 is TGCGCCAGCAGCCTAGGGGGCCACTATGGCTACACCTTC.

The V and J genes are TRBV7-3 and TRBJ2-1; tentative D call: TRBD2 (5 bases). CDR3 length: 15 residues. CDR1 and CDR2 from the germline V gene are SGHTA and FQGTGA. V lost 5 bases to trimming and J lost 10 bases, with 21 bases between them. CDR3 protein: CASSTRDLPSGEQFF. For the CDR3, the DNA is TGTGCCAGCAGCACCCGCGACTTACCTTCGGGAGAGCAGTTCTTC.

This chain links TRBV6-4 with TRBJ2-5; 9 positions match TRBD2. Germline CDR1 MRHNA, CDR2 SNTAGT. V lost 7 bases and J lost 4; bases outside the gene matches: 10. The CDR3 runs 15 residues. CDR3 coding DNA: TGTGCCAGCACCCGAAGAGCGGGGGGCTTAGAGACCCAGTACTTC. Encoded protein: CASTRRAGGLETQYF.

This clone was picked up a small number of times. V usage is TRBV5-6 and J usage is TRBJ2-7, with TRBD1 matching over 10 bases. CDR1 is SGHDT, CDR2 YYEEEE, per germline. CDR3 length equals 15 residues. The V and J ends lost 4 bases and 0 bases, in that order; junction bases with no gene match: 4. CDR3 sequence (DNA): TGTGCCAGCAGCGTTGACAGGGGGCTCTCCTACGAGCAGTACTTC. Its translation: CASSVDRGLSYEQYF. Supplemented by reference TRBV5-6 and TRBJ2-7, the full variable domain reads DAGVTQSPTHLIKTRGQQVTLRCSPKSGHDTVSWYQQALGQGPQFIFQYYEEEERQRGNFPDRFSGHQFPNYSSELNVNALLLGDSALYLCASSVDRGLSYEQYFGPGTRLTVT.

The chain combines TRBV6-5 with TRBJ2-1, with D possibly being TRBD1 (6 bases). Trimming stripped 6 bases from V and 7 bases from J, with 19 bases between. The CDR3 loop spans 15 amino acids. Germline V CDR1 and CDR2: MNHEY, SVGAGI. The CDR3: CASRWTRAGANEQFF. DNA for the CDR3: TGTGCCAGCAGATGGACACGGGCAGGGGCTAATGAGCAGTTCTTC.

V usage is TRBV24-1 and J usage is TRBJ2-1, with 7 bases lining up with TRBD1. Germline V gene sequence: CDR1 KGHDR, CDR2 SFDVKD. CDR3 length: 12 residues. V lost 4 bases and J lost 10; bases outside the gene matches: 3. The chain's CDR3 is CATSDADREQFF. CDR3 coding DNA: TGTGCCACCAGTGACGCGGACAGGGAGCAGTTCTTC.

The chain couples TRBV7-2 to TRBJ2-2; a weak D match, TRBD1 (5 bases). The germline V gene encodes CDR1 SGHTA and CDR2 FQGNSA. V was trimmed by 4 bases and J by 4 bases, leaving 22 bases between them. This CDR3 contains 18 residues. CDR3 loop: CASSSPLKGLQGTGELFF. The CDR3 nucleotides read TGTGCCAGCAGCTCTCCCTTGAAAGGGCTCCAGGGCACCGGGGAGCTGTTTTTT. Filled out from reference TRBV7-2 and TRBJ2-2, the complete variable domain reads GAGVSQSPSNKVTEKGKDVELRCDPISGHTALYWYRQSLGQGLEFLIYFQGNSAPDKSGLPSDRFSAERTGGSVSTLTIQRTQQEDSAVYLCASSSPLKGLQGTGELFFGEGSRLTVL.

The chain links TRBV5-1 to TRBJ2-7; 8 positions match TRBD1. CDR3 length equals 13 residues. Trimming cost V 4 bases and J 6 bases; bases outside gene matches: 6. Germline assignment: CDR1 SGHRS and CDR2 YFSETQ. The CDR3 spells CASSPQDRGEQYF. For the CDR3, the DNA is TGCGCCAGCAGCCCACAAGACAGGGGCGAGCAGTACTTC.

This clone turned up a few times. Sequence at one end of the junction differs from germline and may be a read error. The chain employs TRBV7-7 and TRBJ1-4; no reliable D call. The CDR3 spans 13 residues. In germline, CDR1 is SSHAT, CDR2 FNYEAQ (reference sequence). DNA for the CDR3: TGTGCTAGCAGCCCGGGAGTTAATGAAAAACTGTTTTTT. Its protein is CASSPGVNEKLFF.

In this sample, this clone turned up once. V usage is TRBV11-2 and J usage is TRBJ2-7; 10 nucleotides align to TRBD2. The CDR3 length is 16 residues. Germline V gene sequence: CDR1 SGHAT, CDR2 FQNNGV. V gave up 0 bases and J gave up 3 bases; unmatched junction bases: 5. CDR3 coding DNA: TGTGCCAGCAGCTTAGAACTAGCGGGAATAATCTACGAGCAGTACTTC. Translation: CASSLELAGIIYEQYF.

In this sample, this clone turned up once. The rearrangement uses TRBV19 and TRBJ2-7; weak D call: TRBD2 (6 bases). This CDR3 spans 15 amino acids. CDR1 is LNHDA, CDR2 SQIVND, per germline (reference sequence). The ends were cut back, 5 bases at V and 3 bases at J, with 17 bases in the middle. The CDR3 sequence is CASSLSGNTIYEQYF. In nucleotides, the CDR3 is TGTGCCAGTAGTCTTAGCGGAAATACTATCTACGAGCAGTACTTC.

This clone was detected only a few times. J is TRBJ1-1 and V is TRBV29-1, with D uncertain. The CDR3 sequence is 13 residues long. Trimming shortened V by 4 bases and J by 2 bases, and 11 bases separated the two germline ends. CDR1 and CDR2 from the germline V gene are SQVTM and ANQGSEA. The CDR3 spells CSVGGASNTEAFF. The CDR3 nucleotides read TGCAGCGTTGGGGGAGCATCTAACACTGAAGCTTTCTTT.

In nucleotides, the CDR3 is TGTGCCAGCAGTTTATTTCGGACTACCCTATCGTATTTT. This translates into CASSLFRTTLSYF. J is TRBJ2-3 and V is TRBV28; a possible D gene is TRBD2 (6 bases). Trimming removed 1 base from V and 14 bases from J, with 16 bases in between. CDR1 and CDR2 (germline): MDHEN, SYDVKM. The CDR3 runs to 13 residues. The full variable domain, rest sourced from reference TRBV28 and TRBJ2-3, is DVKVTQSSRYLVKRTGEKVFLECVQDMDHENMFWYRQDPGLGLRLIYFSYDVKMKEKGDIPEGYSVSREKKERFSLILESASTNQTSMYLCASSLFRTTLSYFGPGTRLTVL.

The chain carries TRBV19 and TRBJ2-6; D gene ambiguous. With 5 bases removed from V and 2 bases from J, the gap between germline ends came to 7 bases. This CDR3 is 14 amino acids long. Germline CDR1 and CDR2: LNHDA and SQIVND (reference sequence). In nucleotides, the CDR3 is TGTGCCAGTAGTTATACAGCTGGGGCCAACGTCCTGACTTTC. Its protein is CASSYTAGANVLTF.

The rearrangement joins TRBV5-4 to TRBJ1-2; tentative D call: TRBD1 (5 bases). CDR3 length equals 13 residues. Trimming removed 5 bases at V and 4 bases at J, with 12 bases between. CDR1 SGHNT and CDR2 YYREEE come from the germline V gene (reference sequence). The CDR3 region is CASSSQGSYGYTF. The CDR3 nucleotides are TGTGCCAGCAGTTCTCAGGGAAGCTATGGCTACACCTTC.

This CDR3 is CASSLSGTGSYEQYF. CDR3 nucleotides: TGTGCCAGCAGCTTAAGCGGGACAGGGAGCTACGAGCAGTACTTC. The chain uses TRBV7-3 and TRBJ2-7; TRBD1 agrees at 9 bases. After removal of 1 base from V and 3 bases from J, the junction contained 4 bases not matched to a gene. The CDR3 runs 15 residues. In germline, CDR1 is SGHTA, CDR2 FQGTGA.

The chain couples TRBV28 to TRBJ2-2; the D gene is possibly TRBD2 (6 bases). CDR3 length: 15 amino acids. In germline, CDR1 is MDHEN, CDR2 SYDVKM. Trimming removed 10 bases at V and 3 bases at J, with 18 bases between. CDR3 coding DNA: TGTGCCACCGGTGGGGGGTTCGGTGACACCGGGGAGCTGTTTTTT. Its translation is CATGGGFGDTGELFF. The full variable domain, in which reference TRBV28 and TRBJ2-2 provide the parts outside the CDR3, is DVKVTQSSRYLVKRTGEKVFLECVQDMDHENMFWYRQDPGLGLRLIYFSYDVKMKEKGDIPEGYSVSREKKERFSLILESASTNQTSMYLCATGGGFGDTGELFFGEGSRLTVL.

The chain has TRBV15 and TRBJ2-5; TRBD2 agrees at 7 bases. The CDR3 totals 16 residues. Germline CDR1 reads LNHNV; CDR2 reads YYDKDF (reference sequence). With 0 bases clipped from V and 7 bases from J, the junction kept 11 bases outside the gene matches. The CDR3 coding sequence is TGTGCCACCAGCAGAGATGGGGGACTACTACATCCGACCCAGTACTTC. This encodes CATSRDGGLLHPTQYF.

The CDR3 loop is CASSSGPQGREQFF. CDR3 sequence (DNA): TGTGCCAGCAGTAGCGGGCCTCAGGGACGAGAGCAGTTCTTC. The chain combines TRBV27 with TRBJ2-1; possibly TRBD2 for D (6 bases). The CDR3 totals 14 residues. Trimming cost V 5 bases and J 10 bases, with 18 bases left between them. CDR1 is MNHEY and CDR2 is SMNVEV in the germline V gene (reference sequence).

The chain employs TRBV6-2 or TRBV6-3 and TRBJ1-2; D possibly corresponds to TRBD1 (5 bases). From germline, CDR1 is MNHEY and CDR2 SVGEGT. The CDR3 is 15 amino acids. Trimming pared 4 bases from V and 3 bases from J, leaving 15 bases between. The DNA of the CDR3 is TGTGCCAGCAGTTCAGCTCAGGGTATCTACTATGGCTACACCTTC. Its protein product is CASSSAQGIYYGYTF.

The chain's CDR3 is CASSFVTSGTDTQYF. CDR3 coding DNA: TGTGCCAGCAGCTTTGTTACTAGCGGGACAGATACGCAGTATTTT. The chain uses TRBV5-4 and TRBJ2-3; 9 bases map to TRBD2. V trimming: 2 bases; J trimming: 3 bases; junction bases outside the gene matches: 4. From germline, CDR1 is SGHNT and CDR2 YYREEE (reference sequence). The length of the CDR3 is 15 residues.